The 11 T cell receptor beta chains listed next were all sequenced from one sample in a study of neurological immune-mediated disorders. MiXCR, run by TCRdb on the 5' RACE reads, gives a single entry per CDR3 protein. The sample shows tens of thousands of distinct CDR3 sequences, 5.2% of them seen only once. The sequenced material came from PBMCs. These receptors came from a man aged 18 to 29 with multiple sclerosis.

This clonotype was recorded many times. The gene calls are TRBV11-2 and TRBJ2-7, with D possibly being TRBD1 (6 bases). The CDR3 sequence is 16 residues long. Germline V gene lookup returns CDR1 SGHAT and CDR2 FQNNGV. V gave up 0 bases and J gave up 3 bases, with 15 bases separating them. CDR3 in DNA: TGTGCCAGCAGCTTAGATTTCGGGACACCATTCTACGAGCAGTACTTC. It is translated as CASSLDFGTPFYEQYF.

The sample holds many counts of this clonotype. The rearrangement links TRBV12-3 or TRBV12-4 to TRBJ2-3; TRBD2 might be the D (6 bases). The CDR3 has 15 amino acids. V lost 6 bases and J lost 1, with 14 bases in between. Written as DNA, the CDR3 is TGTGCCAGCAGCCCTTCCCCGGGGGGCACAGATACGCAGTATTTT. Translation gives CASSPSPGGTDTQYF.

This clonotype was recorded at least ten times. The CDR3 loop is CARPDEQYF. CDR3 in DNA: TGTGCCAGGCCAGACGAGCAGTACTTC. The chain uses TRBV5-5 and TRBJ2-7, with D unclear. The V gene lost 8 bases and the J gene lost 5 bases, with 5 bases spanning the gap. Germline V gene data show CDR1 as SGHKS and CDR2 as YYEKEE (reference sequence). The CDR3 loop spans 9 amino acids.

This clonotype was seen repeatedly, ten times or more. The germline gene is not matched at one end of the junction; a read error may be the cause. The V and J genes are TRBV2 and TRBJ2-7; D possibly uses TRBD1 or TRBD2 (5 bases each). This CDR3 spans 12 amino acids. Germline values: CDR1 SNHLY, CDR2 FYNNEI. Here the CDR3 reads CASSEGVYGQYF. The CDR3 DNA sequence: TGTGCCAGCAGTGAGGGGGTCTACGGGCAGTACTTC.

This clonotype was seen ten or more times. Compared with germline, one end of the junction differs, possibly owing to a read error. DNA of the CDR3: TGCGCCAGCAGCCCAACCGGACAGGGGGGCCAGCCCCAGAATTTT. Translating it yields CASSPTGQGGQPQNF. This chain joins TRBV5-1 and TRBJ1-5, with 10 bases matching TRBD1. The CDR3 consists of 15 residues. Germline V CDR1 and CDR2: SGHRS, YFSETQ.

On this clonotype itself: The junction differs from germline at one of its ends, possibly a read error. This chain connects TRBV11-2 to TRBJ1-6; tentative D call: TRBD1 (6 bases). The V gene's germline CDR1 is SGHAT and CDR2 FQNNGV. This CDR3 comprises 14 residues. This CDR3 reads CASSPGRIGTPLNF. CDR3 DNA: TGTGCCAGCAGCCCCGGACGGATCGGGACACCCCTCAACTTT.

This clonotype was seen ten or more times. The junction departs from the called germline gene at one end, perhaps through a read error. The chain links TRBV7-7 to TRBJ2-1, with TRBD2 matching over 9 bases. Looked up from germline, CDR1 is SSHAT and CDR2 is FNYEAQ (reference sequence). The CDR3 is 16 amino acids. The CDR3, as DNA: TGTGCTAGCAGCCCCCGACTAGCGGACTCCTACAATGAGCAGTTCTTC. Protein sequence: CASSPRLADSYNEQFF.

This clonotype was observed many times. V usage is TRBV2 and J usage is TRBJ1-1, with D unresolved. The V gene's germline CDR1 is SNHLY and CDR2 FYNNEI. The V and J ends lost 7 bases and 1 base respectively, with 10 bases between them. This CDR3 is 13 amino acids long. CDR3 loop: CASMKAPNTEAFF. CDR3 DNA: TGTGCCAGCATGAAAGCCCCGAACACTGAAGCTTTCTTT. The full variable domain, its missing parts supplied by reference TRBV2 and TRBJ1-1, is EPEVTQTPSHQVTQMGQEVILRCVPISNHLYFYWYRQILGQKVEFLVSFYNNEISEKSEIFDDQFSVERPDGSNFTLKIRSTKLEDSAMYFCASMKAPNTEAFFGQGTRLTVV.

This clonotype was found many times. The chain recombines TRBV7-2 with TRBJ2-2, with 10 bases identical to TRBD2. V lost 6 bases, J lost 0 bases, and 1 base stayed unmatched. This CDR3 is 15 amino acids long. In germline, CDR1 is SGHTA, CDR2 FQGNSA. CDR3 loop: CASRGTSANTGELFF. Written as DNA, the CDR3 is TGTGCCAGCAGAGGGACTAGCGCGAACACCGGGGAGCTGTTTTTT.

V gene TRBV20-1 combines with J gene TRBJ2-1; 9 bases line up with TRBD1. Trimming cost V 5 bases and J 6 bases; bases outside gene matches: 8. The germline gives CDR1 DFQATT, CDR2 SNEGSKA (reference sequence). The CDR3 runs to 14 residues. The CDR3 DNA reads as TGCAGTGCTTCAGCCGGGACAGGGTTCAATGAGCAGTTCTTC. As protein: CSASAGTGFNEQFF.

This clonotype was counted many times. This sequence joins TRBV28 and TRBJ1-3, with unresolved D. V was pared by 2 bases and J by 0 bases, with 8 bases between. The CDR3 is 15 residues long. Germline CDR1 is MDHEN and CDR2 is SYDVKM. DNA for the CDR3: TGTGCCAGCAGTTTAGAGTCTTCCTCTGGAAACACCATATATTTT. It translates to CASSLESSSGNTIYF.